This TCR beta chain was documented in a study of cytomegalovirus exposure and HLA in healthy donors. As concerns this clone: Its specificity is unknown.

60 Vbeta and 13 Jbeta primers were used in PCR. TCRdb keeps only in-frame clones here, not all; method: immunoSEQ multiplex PCR. The sample has 79,000 or so clones, roughly three quarters seen once. General study findings and limits: Immune exposure data for these donors was limited to CMV serostatus. TCR beta V- and J-gene trimming was later associated with a missense DCLRE1C variant. TCR beta sequences numbering around 15,000 were associated with HLA alleles at 0.05 false discovery rate in a later analysis. In a later analysis, TCR association rates varied by HLA locus: DRB1 most, HLA-C fewest.

Trimming took 0 bases from V and 2 from J; bases not matched to a gene: 19. Looked up from germline, CDR1 is GTSNPN and CDR2 is SVGIG (reference sequence). This CDR3 contains 20 residues. The source of this sequence is a woman in her thirties or forties in good health and CMV-seropositive. The chain links TRBV30 to TRBJ2-5, with 9 bases aligning to TRBD2. The sample was PBMCs. In DNA, the CDR3 is TGTGCCTGGAGTGTAAGGCTGGGCGGGGGGGGTTCCCGGCCTCAAGAGACCCAGTACTTC. Translating it yields CAWSVRLGGGGSRPQETQYF. Full variable domain (outside the CDR3, taken from reference TRBV30 and TRBJ2-5): SQTIHQWPATLVQPVGSPLSLECTVEGTSNPNLYWYRQAAGRGLQLLFYSVGIGQISSEVPQNLSASRPQDRQFILSSKKLLLSDSGFYLCAWSVRLGGGGSRPQETQYFGPGTRLLVL.